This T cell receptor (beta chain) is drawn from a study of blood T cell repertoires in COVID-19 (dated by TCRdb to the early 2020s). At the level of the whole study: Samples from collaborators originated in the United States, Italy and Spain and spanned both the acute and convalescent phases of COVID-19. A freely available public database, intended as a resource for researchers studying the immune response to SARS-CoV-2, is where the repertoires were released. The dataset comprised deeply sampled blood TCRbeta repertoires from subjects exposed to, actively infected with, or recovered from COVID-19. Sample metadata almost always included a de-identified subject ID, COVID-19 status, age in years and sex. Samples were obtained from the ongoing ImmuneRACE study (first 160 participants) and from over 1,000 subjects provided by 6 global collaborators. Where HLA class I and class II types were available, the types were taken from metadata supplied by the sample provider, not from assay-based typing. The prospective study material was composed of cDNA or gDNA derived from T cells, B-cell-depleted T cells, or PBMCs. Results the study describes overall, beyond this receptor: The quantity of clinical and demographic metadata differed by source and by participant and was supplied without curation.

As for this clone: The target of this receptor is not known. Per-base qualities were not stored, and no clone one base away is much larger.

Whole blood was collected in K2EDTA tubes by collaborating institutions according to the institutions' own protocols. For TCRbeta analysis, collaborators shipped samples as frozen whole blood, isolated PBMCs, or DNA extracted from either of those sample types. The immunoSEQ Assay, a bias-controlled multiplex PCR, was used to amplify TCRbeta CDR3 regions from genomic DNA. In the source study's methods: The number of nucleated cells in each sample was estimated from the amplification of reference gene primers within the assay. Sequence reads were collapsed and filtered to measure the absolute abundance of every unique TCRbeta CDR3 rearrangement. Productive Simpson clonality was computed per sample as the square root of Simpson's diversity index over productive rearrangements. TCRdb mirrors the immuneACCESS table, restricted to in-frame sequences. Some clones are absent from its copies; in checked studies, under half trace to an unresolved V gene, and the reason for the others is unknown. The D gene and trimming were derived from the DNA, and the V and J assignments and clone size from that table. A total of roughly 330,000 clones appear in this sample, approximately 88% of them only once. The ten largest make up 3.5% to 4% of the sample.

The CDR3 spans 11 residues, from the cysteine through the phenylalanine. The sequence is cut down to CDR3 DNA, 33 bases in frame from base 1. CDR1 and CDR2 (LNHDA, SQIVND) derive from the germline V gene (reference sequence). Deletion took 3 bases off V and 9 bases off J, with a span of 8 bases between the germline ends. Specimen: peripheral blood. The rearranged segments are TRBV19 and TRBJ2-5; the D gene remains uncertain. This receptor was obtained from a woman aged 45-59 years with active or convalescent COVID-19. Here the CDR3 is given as CASSIASAQYF. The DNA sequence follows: TGTGCCAGTAGTATTGCTTCGGCCCAGTACTTC.